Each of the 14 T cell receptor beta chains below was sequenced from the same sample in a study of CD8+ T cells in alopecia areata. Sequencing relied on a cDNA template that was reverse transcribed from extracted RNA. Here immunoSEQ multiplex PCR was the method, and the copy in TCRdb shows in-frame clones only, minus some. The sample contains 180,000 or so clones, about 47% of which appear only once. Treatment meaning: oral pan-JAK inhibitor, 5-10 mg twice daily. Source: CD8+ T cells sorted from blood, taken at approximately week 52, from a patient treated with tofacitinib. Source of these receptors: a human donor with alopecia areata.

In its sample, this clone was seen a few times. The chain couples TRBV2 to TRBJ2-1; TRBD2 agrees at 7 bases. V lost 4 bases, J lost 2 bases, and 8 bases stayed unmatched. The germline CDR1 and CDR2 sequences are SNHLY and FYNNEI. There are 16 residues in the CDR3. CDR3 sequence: CASSGYARGTYNEQFF. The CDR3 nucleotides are TGTGCCAGCAGTGGTTATGCGCGGGGGACCTACAATGAGCAGTTCTTC. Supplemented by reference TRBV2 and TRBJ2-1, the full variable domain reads EPEVTQTPSHQVTQMGQEVILRCVPISNHLYFYWYRQILGQKVEFLVSFYNNEISEKSEIFDDQFSVERPDGSNFTLKIRSTKLEDSAMYFCASSGYARGTYNEQFFGPGTRLTVL.

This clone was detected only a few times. Here the CDR3 reads CASSRGTGGNTIYF. For the CDR3, the DNA is TGCGCCAGCAGCCGAGGGACAGGCGGAAACACCATATATTTT. The chain combines TRBV5-1 with TRBJ1-3; 8 positions agree with TRBD1. CDR3 length: 14 residues. V lost 4 bases to trimming and J lost 4 bases; unmatched junction nucleotides: 4. Germline CDR1 and CDR2: SGHRS and YFSETQ. The full variable domain, rest sourced from reference TRBV5-1 and TRBJ1-3, is KAGVTQTPRYLIKTRGQQVTLSCSPISGHRSVSWYQQTPGQGLQFLFEYFSETQRNKGNFPGRFSGRQFSNSRSEMNVSTLELGDSALYLCASSRGTGGNTIYFGEGSWLTVV.

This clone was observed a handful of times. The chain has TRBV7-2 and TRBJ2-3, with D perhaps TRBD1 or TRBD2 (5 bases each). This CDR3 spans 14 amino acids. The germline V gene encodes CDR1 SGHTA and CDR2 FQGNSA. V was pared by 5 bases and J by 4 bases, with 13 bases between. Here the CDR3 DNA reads TGTGCCAGCAGCCGGCCGGGGCTAGCAGATACGCAGTATTTT. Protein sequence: CASSRPGLADTQYF.

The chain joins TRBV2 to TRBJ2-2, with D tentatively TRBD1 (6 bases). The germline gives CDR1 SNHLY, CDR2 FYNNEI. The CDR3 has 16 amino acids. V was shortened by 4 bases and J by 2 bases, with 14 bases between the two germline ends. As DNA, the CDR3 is TGTGCCAGCAGTGGTTTTCAGGGGCCCAACACCGGGGAGCTGTTTTTT. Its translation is CASSGFQGPNTGELFF.

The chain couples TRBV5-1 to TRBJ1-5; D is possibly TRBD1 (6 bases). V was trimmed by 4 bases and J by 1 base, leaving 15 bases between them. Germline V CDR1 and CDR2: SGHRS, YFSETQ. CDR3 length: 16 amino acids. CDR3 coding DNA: TGCGCCAGCAGCACGAGACAGGTTCTAAGCAATCAGCCCCAGCATTTT. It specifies CASSTRQVLSNQPQHF.

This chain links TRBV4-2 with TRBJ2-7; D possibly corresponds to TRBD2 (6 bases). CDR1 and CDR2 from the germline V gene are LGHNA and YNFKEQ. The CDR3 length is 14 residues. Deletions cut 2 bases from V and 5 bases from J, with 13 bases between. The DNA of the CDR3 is TGTGCCAGCAGCCAATACCCCGGGGGAGACGAGCAGTACTTC. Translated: CASSQYPGGDEQYF.

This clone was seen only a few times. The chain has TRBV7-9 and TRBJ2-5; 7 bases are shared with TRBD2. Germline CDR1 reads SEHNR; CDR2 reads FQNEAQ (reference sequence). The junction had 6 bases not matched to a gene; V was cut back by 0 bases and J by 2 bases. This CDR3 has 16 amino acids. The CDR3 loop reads CASSLAGGGKQETQYF. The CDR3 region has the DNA TGTGCCAGCAGCTTAGCCGGCGGGGGAAAACAAGAGACCCAGTACTTC.

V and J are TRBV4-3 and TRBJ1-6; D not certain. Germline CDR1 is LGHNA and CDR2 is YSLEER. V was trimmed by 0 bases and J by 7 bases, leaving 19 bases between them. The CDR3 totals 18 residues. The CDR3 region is CASSQEFIGSLGNSPLHF. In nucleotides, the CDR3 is TGCGCCAGCAGCCAAGAATTTATAGGGAGCCTAGGGAATTCACCCCTCCACTTT.

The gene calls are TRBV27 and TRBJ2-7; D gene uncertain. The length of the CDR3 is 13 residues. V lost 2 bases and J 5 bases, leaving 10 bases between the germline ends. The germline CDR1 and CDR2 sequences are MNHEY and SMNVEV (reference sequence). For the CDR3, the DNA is TGTGCCAGCAGTTTAGGCCTCAGCCACGAGCAGTACTTC. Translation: CASSLGLSHEQYF.

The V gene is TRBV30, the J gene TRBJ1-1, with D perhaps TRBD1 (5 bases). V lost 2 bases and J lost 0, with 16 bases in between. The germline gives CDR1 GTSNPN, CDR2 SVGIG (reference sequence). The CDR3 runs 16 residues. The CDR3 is CAWSPRGVRVNTEAFF. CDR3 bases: TGTGCCTGGAGTCCCCGGGGGGTGCGGGTGAACACTGAAGCTTTCTTT.

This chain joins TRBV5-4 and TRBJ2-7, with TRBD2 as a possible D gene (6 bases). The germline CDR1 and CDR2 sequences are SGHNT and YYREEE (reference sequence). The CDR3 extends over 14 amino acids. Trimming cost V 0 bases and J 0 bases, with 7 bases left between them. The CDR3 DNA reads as TGTGCCAGCAGCTTGGACGGGGGCTCCTACGAGCAGTACTTC. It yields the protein CASSLDGGSYEQYF.

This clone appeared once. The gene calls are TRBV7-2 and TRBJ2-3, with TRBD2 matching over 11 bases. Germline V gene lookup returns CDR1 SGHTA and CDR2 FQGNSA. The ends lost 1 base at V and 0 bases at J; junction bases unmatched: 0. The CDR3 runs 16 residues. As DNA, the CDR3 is TGTGCCAGCAGCTTAGGACTAGCGGGGAGCACAGATACGCAGTATTTT. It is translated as CASSLGLAGSTDTQYF.

CDR3 in DNA: TGTGCCTGGAGTGTACTTTCGGAGCGGGGATTACAAGAGACCCAGTACTTC. Protein sequence: CAWSVLSERGLQETQYF. This rearrangement joins TRBV30 to TRBJ2-5; 7 positions agree with TRBD2. The length of the CDR3 is 17 residues. Germline loops: CDR1 GTSNPN, CDR2 SVGIG (reference sequence). Germline trimming cut 0 bases from V and 2 bases from J; bases unmatched to any gene: 12.

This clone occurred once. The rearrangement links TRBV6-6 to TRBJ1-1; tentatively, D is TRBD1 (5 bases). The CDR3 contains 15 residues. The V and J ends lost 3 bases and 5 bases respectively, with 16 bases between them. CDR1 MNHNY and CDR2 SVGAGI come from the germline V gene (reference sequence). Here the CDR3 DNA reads TGTGCCAGCAGTTATGGAGGGGAGGGAGGGACTGAAGCTTTCTTT. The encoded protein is CASSYGGEGGTEAFF.